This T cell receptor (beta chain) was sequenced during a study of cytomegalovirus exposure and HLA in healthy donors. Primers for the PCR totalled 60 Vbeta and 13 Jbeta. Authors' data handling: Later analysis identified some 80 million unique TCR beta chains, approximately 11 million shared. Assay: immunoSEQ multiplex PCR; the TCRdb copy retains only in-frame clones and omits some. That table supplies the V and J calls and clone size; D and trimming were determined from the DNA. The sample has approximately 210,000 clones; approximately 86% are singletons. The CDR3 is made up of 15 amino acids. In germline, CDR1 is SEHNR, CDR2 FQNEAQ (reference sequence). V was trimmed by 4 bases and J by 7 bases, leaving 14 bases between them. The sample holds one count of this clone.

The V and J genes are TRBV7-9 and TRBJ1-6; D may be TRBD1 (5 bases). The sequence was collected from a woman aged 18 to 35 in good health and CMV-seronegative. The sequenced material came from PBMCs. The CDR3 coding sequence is TGTGCCAGCAGCTCCCAGGGCATGGGGAATTCACCCCTCCACTTT. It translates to CASSSQGMGNSPLHF.